This T cell receptor beta chain was retrieved from a study of control samples from healthy donors and cancer patients. Sequencing was performed with immunoSEQ multiplex PCR; in TCRdb, only in-frame clones are kept and a portion is missing. Of about 77,000 clones listed, approximately 92% are singletons. Sample: blood. This clonotype was sampled from an older woman in good health.

This chain's CDR3 is CASSQGTSGLGAAETQYF. CDR3 bases: TGTGCCAGCAGCCAAGGGACTAGCGGGTTGGGGGCGGCAGAGACCCAGTACTTC. The rearrangement uses TRBV3-1 (or the pseudogene TRBV3-2) and TRBJ2-5; 11 bases agree with TRBD2. Losses at the gene ends were 1 base for V and 4 bases for J; bases not matched to a gene: 11. Germline assignment: CDR1 LGHDT and CDR2 YNNKEL (reference sequence). The CDR3 contains 18 residues.